These 27 T cell receptor beta chains came from one sample sequenced in a study of cytomegalovirus exposure and HLA in healthy donors. Produced via immunoSEQ multiplex PCR; TCRdb's table is partial and in-frame only. The sample has 100,000 to 150,000 clones; 95% to 97% are singletons. Sequencing was carried out using PBMCs. Receptors were obtained from a man younger than 30 in good health and CMV-seronegative.

The CDR3: CASSFGLNQPQHF. As DNA, the CDR3 is TGTGCCAGCAGCTTCGGACTCAATCAGCCCCAGCATTTT. The chain recombines TRBV11-3 with TRBJ1-5; D gene uncertain. This CDR3 has 13 amino acids. Germline V gene data show CDR1 as SGHNT and CDR2 as YENEEA. The germline V and J ends were trimmed by 3 bases and 3 bases, with 6 bases remaining between them.

V is TRBV6-1 and J is TRBJ1-1, with D uncertain. The CDR3 sequence is 15 residues long. CDR1 and CDR2 from the germline V gene are MNHNS and SASEGT. Trimming removed 3 bases at V and 0 bases at J, with 11 bases between. The CDR3 loop is CASSDFGRVNTEAFF. The CDR3 region has the DNA TGTGCCAGCAGTGATTTTGGGAGGGTGAACACTGAAGCTTTCTTT.

The J gene is TRBJ2-1, the V gene TRBV7-9, with 8 bases aligning to TRBD2. V trimming: 2 bases; J trimming: 6 bases; junction bases outside the gene matches: 6. CDR1 SEHNR and CDR2 FQNEAQ come from the germline V gene (reference sequence). This CDR3 is built from 15 residues. The CDR3 loop is CASSLSGGPVNEQFF. The DNA for the CDR3 is TGTGCCAGCAGCTTATCGGGAGGGCCCGTCAATGAGCAGTTCTTC.

The rearrangement links TRBV30 to TRBJ1-1; possible D gene TRBD1, 5 bases. The V gene's germline CDR1 is GTSNPN and CDR2 SVGIG (reference sequence). This CDR3 is built from 16 residues. V was cut by 3 bases and J by 3 bases, with 20 bases left in between. DNA of the CDR3: TGTGCCTGGAGGGACGTATTGCGGGGCCGACACACTGAAGCTTTCTTT. Protein sequence: CAWRDVLRGRHTEAFF.

A note on this clone: Germline and junction disagree at one end, which may indicate a read error. V is TRBV10-3 and J is TRBJ2-7; D is perhaps TRBD2 (6 bases). In germline, CDR1 is ENHRY, CDR2 SYGVKD. CDR3 length: 13 amino acids. The CDR3 nucleotides read TGTGCCACGGGGGTAAGAGCCTCCGACGAGCAGTACTTC. It yields the protein CATGVRASDEQYF.

This chain uses TRBV11-2 with TRBJ2-7, with TRBD1 matching over 7 bases. V shed 2 bases, J shed 3 bases, and the junction held 4 bases outside the gene matches. The germline CDR1 and CDR2 sequences are SGHAT and FQNNGV. This CDR3 comprises 14 residues. As DNA, the CDR3 is TGTGCCAGCAGCTTATTTCAGGGGGACTACGAGCAGTACTTC. Protein product: CASSLFQGDYEQYF. Drawing the rest from reference TRBV11-2 and TRBJ2-7, the complete variable domain is EAGVAQSPRYKIIEKRQSVAFWCNPISGHATLYWYQQILGQGPKLLIQFQNNGVVDDSQLPKDRFSAERLKGVDSTLKIQPAKLEDSAVYLCASSLFQGDYEQYFGPGTRLTVT.

The chain combines TRBV5-1 with TRBJ2-7; D perhaps matches TRBD1 (6 bases). The CDR3 extends over 14 amino acids. The V end was cut by 4 bases, the J end by 2 bases, with 13 bases between. Germline CDR1 and CDR2: SGHRS and YFSETQ. The CDR3 DNA follows: TGCGCCAGCAGCATCCTAGGGGGAACCTACGAGCAGTACTTC. This encodes CASSILGGTYEQYF.

The chain carries TRBV7-2 and TRBJ1-1, with D possibly being TRBD1 (6 bases). This CDR3 is built from 14 residues. Germline V CDR1 and CDR2: SGHTA, FQGNSA. V shed 2 bases and J shed 3 bases, with 10 bases lying between them. CDR3 coding DNA: TGTGCCAGCAGCTTATCGTACAGGGACACTGAAGCTTTCTTT. Translated, it gives CASSLSYRDTEAFF.

The J gene is TRBJ1-1, the V gene TRBV6-5, with 7 bases aligning to TRBD1. Germline V CDR1 and CDR2: MNHEY, SVGAGI. The CDR3 runs to 15 residues. The junction had 7 bases not matched to a gene; V was cut back by 4 bases and J by 2 bases. DNA for the CDR3: TGTGCCAGCAGTTCTGGGACAGAAATCAACACTGAAGCTTTCTTT. Encoded protein: CASSSGTEINTEAFF.

The J gene is TRBJ1-1, the V gene TRBV7-9; D gene ambiguous. This CDR3 is 14 amino acids long. V lost 3 bases and J lost 0, with 8 bases in between. CDR1 is SEHNR and CDR2 is FQNEAQ in the germline V gene (reference sequence). CDR3 nucleotides: TGTGCCAGCAGCTTGTGGGAGTTGAACACTGAAGCTTTCTTT. Translation: CASSLWELNTEAFF.

The chain employs TRBV30 and TRBJ2-3; 9 bases map to TRBD1. The germline V gene encodes CDR1 GTSNPN and CDR2 SVGIG (reference sequence). The CDR3 extends over 11 amino acids. The CDR3 here is CGGTGFDTQYF. The CDR3 DNA sequence: TGTGGCGGGACAGGGTTTGATACGCAGTATTTT.

The gene calls are TRBV9 and TRBJ2-1, with TRBD2 matching 11 bases. The junction had 7 bases not matched to a gene; V was cut back by 0 bases and J by 8 bases. Germline V CDR1 and CDR2: SGDLS, YYNGEE. This CDR3 is built from 16 residues. DNA of the CDR3: TGTGCCAGCAGCGTAGGGGTAGCGGGAGGGTTGGATGAGCAGTTCTTC. Residues: CASSVGVAGGLDEQFF.

The rearrangement uses TRBV4-3 and TRBJ2-5; a weak D match, TRBD2 (6 bases). The CDR3 extends over 15 amino acids. Germline-derived CDR1 and CDR2 are LGHNA and YSLEER. V was clipped by 0 bases and J by 5 bases, with 13 bases between them. The CDR3 sequence: CASSQDLSSGETQYF. In DNA form, the CDR3 reads TGCGCCAGCAGCCAAGATCTCTCAAGCGGGGAGACCCAGTACTTC.

This chain joins TRBV7-2 and TRBJ2-1; 9 bases agree with TRBD2. V trimming: 1 base; J trimming: 7 bases; junction bases outside the gene matches: 8. Germline lookup yields CDR1 SGHTA and CDR2 FQGNSA. CDR3 length equals 16 residues. The CDR3 DNA sequence: TGTGCCAGCAGCTTAGTCGGGGCGGGAGGGCCGAATGAGCAGTTCTTC. It encodes CASSLVGAGGPNEQFF.

About this clone: The sample has other DNA sequences that encode this CDR3 too. The DNA of the CDR3 is TGTGCCAGCAGCTCGCGACAGGGCCTTAACACTGAAGCTTTCTTT. Translation gives CASSSRQGLNTEAFF. The chain links TRBV11-3 to TRBJ1-1, with 7 bases lining up with TRBD1. CDR3 length: 15 residues. With 4 bases clipped from V and 2 bases from J, the junction kept 7 bases outside the gene matches. Germline V CDR1 and CDR2: SGHNT, YENEEA.

V gene TRBV27 combines with J gene TRBJ1-5; 9 nucleotides match TRBD1. CDR3 length: 16 amino acids. V shed 5 bases and J 0 bases; nucleotides not matched to a gene: 5. CDR1 and CDR2 from the germline V gene are MNHEY and SMNVEV (reference sequence). In DNA, the CDR3 is TGTGCCAGCAGTCGGGACAGGGTTCATAGCAATCAGCCCCAGCATTTT. Amino acids: CASSRDRVHSNQPQHF.

The rearrangement joins TRBV6-5 to TRBJ2-1; 8 bases are a match to TRBD2. The CDR3 loop spans 14 amino acids. Trimming cost V 6 bases and J 8 bases; bases outside gene matches: 9. Germline values: CDR1 MNHEY, CDR2 SVGAGI. CDR3: CASRPSGRGDEQFF. DNA for the CDR3: TGTGCCAGCAGACCCAGCGGGAGAGGGGATGAGCAGTTCTTC.

CDR3 loop: CASSAGTGGLRSYEQYF. CDR3 sequence (DNA): TGTGCCAGCAGCGCAGGGACAGGGGGCCTTCGCTCCTACGAGCAGTACTTC. The chain has TRBV7-3 and TRBJ2-7; 12 bases match TRBD1. Germline V gives CDR1 SGHTA, CDR2 FQGTGA. This CDR3 comprises 17 residues. The ends lost 5 bases at V and 0 bases at J; junction bases unmatched: 8.

The chain couples TRBV5-7 to TRBJ1-1; a possible D gene is TRBD1 (6 bases). TRBV5-7 is placed among ORFs of uncertain function. The V end lost 1 base, the J end lost 5 bases, and 12 bases lay between the germline ends. This CDR3 comprises 14 residues. The CDR3, as DNA: TGTGCCAGCAGCTTGAAGGGGGTAAGAACTGAAGCTTTCTTT. This translates into CASSLKGVRTEAFF.

This clone has only one observation. This rearrangement joins TRBV28 to TRBJ2-2, with a tentative D call TRBD2 (5 bases). Germline V gives CDR1 MDHEN, CDR2 SYDVKM. The CDR3 consists of 14 residues. V shed 7 bases and J shed 1 base, with 10 bases lying between them. The CDR3 reads CASILSGNTGELFF. The CDR3 DNA is TGTGCCAGCATCCTAAGCGGGAACACCGGGGAGCTGTTTTTT. The full variable domain, completed using reference TRBV28 and TRBJ2-2, is DVKVTQSSRYLVKRTGEKVFLECVQDMDHENMFWYRQDPGLGLRLIYFSYDVKMKEKGDIPEGYSVSREKKERFSLILESASTNQTSMYLCASILSGNTGELFFGEGSRLTVL.

The chain employs TRBV5-6 and TRBJ2-7; possible D gene TRBD1, 6 bases. The CDR3 length is 14 residues. With 4 bases removed from V and 0 bases from J, the gap between germline ends came to 11 bases. Germline V lookup: CDR1 SGHDT, CDR2 YYEEEE. This CDR3 reads CASSPGTYSYEQYF. DNA of the CDR3: TGTGCCAGCAGCCCGGGGACATACTCCTACGAGCAGTACTTC.

The V call is TRBV4-3, the J call TRBJ2-5; 8 bases are shared with TRBD1. V dropped 4 bases and J dropped 5; count of bases not matched to a gene: 6. The CDR3 covers 14 residues. The V gene's germline CDR1 is LGHNA and CDR2 YSLEER. Here the CDR3 DNA reads TGCGCCAGCAGCCCAATGGACAGGGCTGAGACCCAGTACTTC. It codes for CASSPMDRAETQYF.

The chain couples TRBV9 to TRBJ2-7, with 7 bases that match TRBD2. Looked up from germline, CDR1 is SGDLS and CDR2 is YYNGEE. After removal of 4 bases from V and 2 bases from J, the junction contained 12 bases not matched to a gene. The CDR3 consists of 16 residues. The chain's CDR3 is CASSPPGGAGPYEQYF. In DNA form, the CDR3 reads TGTGCCAGCAGCCCCCCTGGGGGAGCGGGGCCCTACGAGCAGTACTTC.

The chain recombines TRBV30 with TRBJ2-1, with D maybe TRBD2 (6 bases). Germline V gene data show CDR1 as GTSNPN and CDR2 as SVGIG (reference sequence). The V and J ends lost 0 bases and 9 bases respectively, with 21 bases between them. The CDR3 extends over 16 amino acids. The CDR3, as DNA: TGTGCCTGGAGTGTCGGACACCCCGGTCTGGGGGGTGAGCAGTTCTTC. This translates into CAWSVGHPGLGGEQFF.

V usage is TRBV30 and J usage is TRBJ2-2; 7 bases fit TRBD2. CDR1 and CDR2 (germline): GTSNPN, SVGIG (reference sequence). Trimming cost V 2 bases and J 1 base; bases outside gene matches: 1. The CDR3 has 14 amino acids. The CDR3 protein is CAWSRGGNTGELFF. Written as DNA, the CDR3 is TGTGCCTGGAGTCGCGGGGGGAACACCGGGGAGCTGTTTTTT. Complete variable domain (other parts from reference TRBV30 and TRBJ2-2): SQTIHQWPATLVQPVGSPLSLECTVEGTSNPNLYWYRQAAGRGLQLLFYSVGIGQISSEVPQNLSASRPQDRQFILSSKKLLLSDSGFYLCAWSRGGNTGELFFGEGSRLTVL.

The chain carries TRBV27 and TRBJ2-1; tentatively, D is TRBD2 (6 bases). This CDR3 spans 13 amino acids. The V gene lost 2 bases and the J gene lost 6 bases, with 8 bases spanning the gap. Germline V gene data show CDR1 as MNHEY and CDR2 as SMNVEV (reference sequence). CDR3 sequence: CASSLLARNEQFF. DNA for the CDR3: TGTGCCAGCAGTTTACTAGCGCGCAATGAGCAGTTCTTC.

The chain employs TRBV6-6 and TRBJ1-4; a possible D gene is TRBD1 (5 bases). This CDR3 spans 15 amino acids. The V gene lost 7 bases and the J gene lost 0 bases, with 12 bases spanning the gap. Germline CDR1 is MNHNY and CDR2 is SVGAGI (reference sequence). This chain's CDR3 is CASIPLGATNEKLFF. The CDR3 DNA reads as TGTGCCAGCATACCCCTAGGGGCAACTAATGAAAAACTGTTTTTT.